These 7 T cell receptor beta chains were all obtained from the same sample, sequenced in a study of blood T cell repertoires in COVID-19. This table comes from immunoSEQ multiplex PCR, and its TCRdb copy is limited to in-frame clones, with some not included. The sample lists around 150,000 clones; 80% to 85% were seen once. Sequenced: PBMCs or T cells enriched from blood (not recorded which). The receptors shown here come from a woman aged 55-70 years who had recovered from COVID-19.

This clone was seen more than once but under ten times. The chain links TRBV2 to TRBJ1-5; weak D call: TRBD1 (5 bases). The germline CDR1 and CDR2 sequences are SNHLY and FYNNEI. This CDR3 is built from 18 residues. Trimming shortened V by 4 bases and J by 1 base, and 20 bases separated the two germline ends. CDR3 sequence: CASSGQIWGVRSNQPQHF. The DNA of the CDR3 is TGTGCCAGCAGTGGACAGATCTGGGGGGTCCGCAGCAATCAGCCCCAGCATTTT.

In this sample, this clone turned up a few times. The chain has TRBV7-6 and TRBJ1-5; D possibly corresponds to TRBD1 (5 bases). The CDR3 is 13 amino acids. Germline CDR1 and CDR2: SGHVS and FNYEAQ. V lost 5 bases and J 5 bases, leaving 10 bases between the germline ends. As DNA, the CDR3 is TGTGCCAGCAGCCCGGGGGGAGATCAGCCCCAGCATTTT. It codes for CASSPGGDQPQHF.

V usage is TRBV28 and J usage is TRBJ2-1, with TRBD1 identical over 7 bases. Per germline, CDR1 MDHEN and CDR2 SYDVKM. The CDR3 consists of 17 residues. Trimming took 4 bases from V and 3 from J; bases not matched to a gene: 12. CDR3 bases: TGTGCCAGCAGTTCTCCCTTTACAGGGGCGATCTACAATGAGCAGTTCTTC. It codes for CASSSPFTGAIYNEQFF. Filled out from reference TRBV28 and TRBJ2-1, the complete variable domain reads DVKVTQSSRYLVKRTGEKVFLECVQDMDHENMFWYRQDPGLGLRLIYFSYDVKMKEKGDIPEGYSVSREKKERFSLILESASTNQTSMYLCASSSPFTGAIYNEQFFGPGTRLTVL.

The chain is built from TRBV5-1 and TRBJ2-5; possible D gene TRBD2, 6 bases. CDR3 size: 14 residues. V shed 4 bases and J shed 2 bases, with 12 bases lying between them. Germline V lookup: CDR1 SGHRS, CDR2 YFSETQ. The DNA for the CDR3 is TGCGCCAGCAGCGGGGGGACTGTGCAAGAGACCCAGTACTTC. Protein: CASSGGTVQETQYF. Variable domain in full (rest from reference TRBV5-1 and TRBJ2-5): KAGVTQTPRYLIKTRGQQVTLSCSPISGHRSVSWYQQTPGQGLQFLFEYFSETQRNKGNFPGRFSGRQFSNSRSEMNVSTLELGDSALYLCASSGGTVQETQYFGPGTRLLVL.

The V gene is TRBV11-2, the J gene TRBJ1-3; 7 positions match TRBD1. Germline trimming cut 4 bases from V and 4 bases from J; bases unmatched to any gene: 10. The CDR3 length is 16 residues. CDR1 is SGHAT and CDR2 is FQNNGV in the germline V gene. The CDR3 protein is CASSSSPTGVGNTIYF. CDR3 bases: TGTGCCAGCAGCTCGAGCCCAACAGGGGTAGGAAACACCATATATTTT.

The chain combines TRBV7-3 with TRBJ2-5; D might be TRBD1 (5 bases). The CDR3 covers 15 residues. Trimming removed 0 bases from V and 5 bases from J, with 13 bases in between. Germline CDR1 reads SGHTA; CDR2 reads FQGTGA. The CDR3 is CASSLTAQGWETQYF. The CDR3 coding sequence is TGTGCCAGCAGCTTAACCGCCCAGGGTTGGGAGACCCAGTACTTC.

CDR3 DNA sequence: TGCGCCACCTCGACGGAGATCTCTGGAAACACCATATATTTT. Protein sequence: CATSTEISGNTIYF. V is TRBV10-1 and J is TRBJ1-3, with D unclear. V was shortened by 10 bases and J by 0 bases, with 13 bases between the two germline ends. CDR3 length: 14 residues. CDR1 WNHNN and CDR2 SYGVQD come from the germline V gene (reference sequence).